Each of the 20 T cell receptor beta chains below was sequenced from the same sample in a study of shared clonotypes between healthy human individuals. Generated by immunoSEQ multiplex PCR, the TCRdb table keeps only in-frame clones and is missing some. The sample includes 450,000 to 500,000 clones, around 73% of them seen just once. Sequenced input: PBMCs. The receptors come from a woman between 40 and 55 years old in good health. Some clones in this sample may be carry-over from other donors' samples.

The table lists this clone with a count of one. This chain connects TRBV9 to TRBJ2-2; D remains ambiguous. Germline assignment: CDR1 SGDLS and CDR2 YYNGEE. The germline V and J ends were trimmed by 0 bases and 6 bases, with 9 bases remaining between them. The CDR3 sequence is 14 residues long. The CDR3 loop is CASSVGNFPGELFF. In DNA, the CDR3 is TGTGCCAGCAGCGTAGGAAATTTCCCCGGGGAGCTGTTTTTT. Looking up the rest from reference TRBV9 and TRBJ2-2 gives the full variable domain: DSGVTQTPKHLITATGQRVTLRCSPRSGDLSVYWYQQSLDQGLQFLIQYYNGEERAKGNILERFSAQQFPDLHSELNLSSLELGDSALYFCASSVGNFPGELFFGEGSRLTVL.

The CDR3 region has the DNA TGTGCCTGGAGTGTACGTGACCGGGGCTACACCTTC. Its protein product is CAWSVRDRGYTF. The V call is TRBV30, the J call TRBJ1-2; D gene ambiguous. The CDR3 is made up of 12 amino acids. V was shortened by 0 bases and J by 8 bases, with 10 bases between the two germline ends. CDR1 is GTSNPN, CDR2 SVGIG, per germline (reference sequence).

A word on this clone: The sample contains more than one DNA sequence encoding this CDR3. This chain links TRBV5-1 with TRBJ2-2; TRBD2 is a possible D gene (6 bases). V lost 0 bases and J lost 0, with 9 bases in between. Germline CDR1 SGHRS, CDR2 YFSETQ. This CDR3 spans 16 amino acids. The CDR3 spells CASSLAGGANTGELFF. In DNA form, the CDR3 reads TGCGCCAGCAGCTTGGCCGGGGGAGCGAACACCGGGGAGCTGTTTTTT. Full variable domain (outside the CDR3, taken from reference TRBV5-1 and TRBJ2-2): KAGVTQTPRYLIKTRGQQVTLSCSPISGHRSVSWYQQTPGQGLQFLFEYFSETQRNKGNFPGRFSGRQFSNSRSEMNVSTLELGDSALYLCASSLAGGANTGELFFGEGSRLTVL.

This chain's CDR3 is CASSLGLASIAGEQFF. CDR3 in DNA: TGTGCCAGCAGCTTAGGGCTAGCCTCTATAGCCGGTGAGCAGTTCTTC. V and J are TRBV13 and TRBJ2-1; possibly TRBD2 for D (5 bases). Trimming left V 0 bases short and J 9 bases short, with 18 bases between. The germline CDR1 and CDR2 sequences are PRHDT and FYEKMQ (reference sequence). The CDR3 is made up of 16 amino acids.

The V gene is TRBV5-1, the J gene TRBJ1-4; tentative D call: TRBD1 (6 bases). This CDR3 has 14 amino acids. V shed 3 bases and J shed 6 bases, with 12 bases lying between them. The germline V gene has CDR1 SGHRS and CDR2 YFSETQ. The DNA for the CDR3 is TGCGCCAGCAGCTGGGACACCCCGGATGAAAAACTGTTTTTT. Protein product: CASSWDTPDEKLFF.

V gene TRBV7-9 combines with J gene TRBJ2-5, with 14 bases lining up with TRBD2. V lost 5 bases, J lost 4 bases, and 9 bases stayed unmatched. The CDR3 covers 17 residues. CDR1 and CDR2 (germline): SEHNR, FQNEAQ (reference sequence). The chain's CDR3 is CASSTAGTSGSGETQYF. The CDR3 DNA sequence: TGTGCCAGCAGCACAGCCGGGACTAGCGGGAGTGGAGAGACCCAGTACTTC.

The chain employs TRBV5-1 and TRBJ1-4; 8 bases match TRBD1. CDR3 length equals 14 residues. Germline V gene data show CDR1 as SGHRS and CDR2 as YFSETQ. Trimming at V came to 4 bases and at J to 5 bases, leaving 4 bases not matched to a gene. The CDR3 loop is CASSPTGANEKLFF. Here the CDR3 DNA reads TGCGCCAGCAGCCCGACAGGGGCGAATGAAAAACTGTTTTTT.

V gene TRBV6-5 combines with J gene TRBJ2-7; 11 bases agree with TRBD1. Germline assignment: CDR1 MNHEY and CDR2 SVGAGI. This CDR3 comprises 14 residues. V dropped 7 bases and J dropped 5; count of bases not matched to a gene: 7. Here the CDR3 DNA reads TGTGCCAGCACCCAGGACAGGGGGCGCCACGAGCAGTACTTC. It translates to CASTQDRGRHEQYF.

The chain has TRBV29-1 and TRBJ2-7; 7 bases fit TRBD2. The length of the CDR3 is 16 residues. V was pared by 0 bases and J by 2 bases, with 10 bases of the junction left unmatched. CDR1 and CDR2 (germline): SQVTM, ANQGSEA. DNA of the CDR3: TGCAGCGTTGAAGAAGGGGAGGGGCCAGGAACCTACGAGCAGTACTTC. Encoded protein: CSVEEGEGPGTYEQYF.

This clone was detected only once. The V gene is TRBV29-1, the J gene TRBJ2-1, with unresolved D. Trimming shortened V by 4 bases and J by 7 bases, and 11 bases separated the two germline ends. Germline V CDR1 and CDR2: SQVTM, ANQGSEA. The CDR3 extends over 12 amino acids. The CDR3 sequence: CSVALNQNEQFF. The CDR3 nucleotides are TGCAGCGTTGCCCTGAATCAAAATGAGCAGTTCTTC.

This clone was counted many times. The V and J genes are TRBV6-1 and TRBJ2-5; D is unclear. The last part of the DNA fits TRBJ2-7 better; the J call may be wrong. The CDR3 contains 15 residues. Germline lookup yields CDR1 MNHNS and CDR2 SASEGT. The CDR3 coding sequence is TGTGCCAGCAGTGAAAGAGCGACAAGCTCCTACGAGCAGTACTTC. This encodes CASSERATSSYEQYF.

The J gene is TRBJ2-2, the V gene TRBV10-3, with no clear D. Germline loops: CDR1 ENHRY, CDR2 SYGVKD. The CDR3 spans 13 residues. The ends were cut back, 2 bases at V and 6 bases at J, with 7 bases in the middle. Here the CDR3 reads CAISEGIAGELFF. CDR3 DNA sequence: TGTGCCATCAGTGAGGGTATCGCCGGGGAGCTGTTTTTT.

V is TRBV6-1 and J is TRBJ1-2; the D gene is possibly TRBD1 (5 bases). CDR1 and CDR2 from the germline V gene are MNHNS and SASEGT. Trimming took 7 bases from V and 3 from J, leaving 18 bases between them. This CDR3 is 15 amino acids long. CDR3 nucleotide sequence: TGTGCCAGCACAAGAGGGGTTGAGGGTTACTATGGCTACACCTTC. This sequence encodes CASTRGVEGYYGYTF.

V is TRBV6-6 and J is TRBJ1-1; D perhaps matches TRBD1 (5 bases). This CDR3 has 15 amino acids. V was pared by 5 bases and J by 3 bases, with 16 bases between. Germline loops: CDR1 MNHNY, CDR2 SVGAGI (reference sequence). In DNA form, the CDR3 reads TGTGCCAGCAGTAACAACGGGGCGATGGACACTGAAGCTTTCTTT. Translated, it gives CASSNNGAMDTEAFF.

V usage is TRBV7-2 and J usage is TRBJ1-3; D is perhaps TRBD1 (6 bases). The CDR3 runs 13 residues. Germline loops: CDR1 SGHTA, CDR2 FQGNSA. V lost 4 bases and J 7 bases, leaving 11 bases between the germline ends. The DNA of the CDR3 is TGTGCCAGCAGCTACCCCCAGGGGAACACCATATATTTT. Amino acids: CASSYPQGNTIYF.

CDR3 region: CASSLVIGRSYNEQFF. The CDR3 bases are TGTGCCAGCAGCTTAGTAATCGGGAGGTCCTACAATGAGCAGTTCTTC. The chain couples TRBV7-2 to TRBJ2-1; TRBD2 matches 7 bases. This CDR3 spans 16 amino acids. Germline lookup yields CDR1 SGHTA and CDR2 FQGNSA. Losses at the gene ends were 1 base for V and 1 base for J; bases not matched to a gene: 4. The full variable domain, completed using reference TRBV7-2 and TRBJ2-1, is GAGVSQSPSNKVTEKGKDVELRCDPISGHTALYWYRQSLGQGLEFLIYFQGNSAPDKSGLPSDRFSAERTGGSVSTLTIQRTQQEDSAVYLCASSLVIGRSYNEQFFGPGTRLTVL.

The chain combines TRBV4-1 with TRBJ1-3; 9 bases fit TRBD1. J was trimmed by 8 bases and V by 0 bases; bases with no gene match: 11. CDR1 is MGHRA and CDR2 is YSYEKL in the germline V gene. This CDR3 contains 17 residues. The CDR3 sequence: CASSQEVGWTGVDTIYF. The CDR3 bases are TGCGCCAGCAGCCAAGAGGTGGGGTGGACAGGGGTGGACACCATATATTTT.

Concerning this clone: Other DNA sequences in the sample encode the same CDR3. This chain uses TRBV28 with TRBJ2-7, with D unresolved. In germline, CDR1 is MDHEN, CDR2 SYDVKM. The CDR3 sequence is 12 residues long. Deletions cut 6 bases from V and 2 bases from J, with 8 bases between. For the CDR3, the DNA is TGTGCCAGCAGCTTGACGCCCTACGAGCAGTACTTC. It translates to CASSLTPYEQYF.

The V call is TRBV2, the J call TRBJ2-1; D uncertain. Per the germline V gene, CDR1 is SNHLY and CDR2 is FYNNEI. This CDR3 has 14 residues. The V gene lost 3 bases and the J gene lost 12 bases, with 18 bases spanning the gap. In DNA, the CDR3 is TGTGCCAGCAGTGATAGTGGAGCGCGGAGTGGGCAGTTCTTC. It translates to CASSDSGARSGQFF.

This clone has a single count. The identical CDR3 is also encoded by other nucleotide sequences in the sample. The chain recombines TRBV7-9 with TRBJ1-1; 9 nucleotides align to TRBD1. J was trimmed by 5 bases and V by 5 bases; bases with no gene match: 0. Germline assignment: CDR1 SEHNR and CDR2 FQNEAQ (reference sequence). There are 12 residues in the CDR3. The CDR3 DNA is TGTGCCAGCAGCGACAGGGGGACTGAAGCTTTCTTT. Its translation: CASSDRGTEAFF. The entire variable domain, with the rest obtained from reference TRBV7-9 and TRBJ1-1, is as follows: DTGVSQNPRHKITKRGQNVTFRCDPISEHNRLYWYRQTLGQGPEFLTYFQNEAQLEKSRLLSDRFSAERPKGSFSTLEIQRTEQGDSAMYLCASSDRGTEAFFGQGTRLTVV.